This entry lists 24 T cell receptor beta chains sequenced from one sample in a study of cytomegalovirus exposure and HLA in healthy donors. Libraries were prepared by immunoSEQ multiplex PCR; TCRdb keeps only in-frame clonotypes and omits some of them. Of about 110,000 clones listed, around nine tenths were seen once; the top ten hold less than 2.5%. Sequenced sample: PBMCs. The receptors originated from a woman in her late teens or twenties in good health and CMV-seronegative.

The chain carries TRBV5-4 and TRBJ1-2; unclear D gene. Per germline, CDR1 SGHNT and CDR2 YYREEE (reference sequence). V lost 4 bases to trimming and J lost 0 bases, with 13 bases between them. The CDR3 covers 15 residues. The chain's CDR3 is CASSMRTGANYGYTF. The CDR3 DNA follows: TGTGCCAGCAGCATGCGGACGGGAGCTAACTATGGCTACACCTTC. The whole variable domain, remainder taken from reference TRBV5-4 and TRBJ1-2, is ETGVTQSPTHLIKTRGQQVTLRCSSQSGHNTVSWYQQALGQGPQFIFQYYREEENGRGNFPPRFSGLQFPNYSSELNVNALELDDSALYLCASSMRTGANYGYTFGSGTRLTVV.

V is TRBV19 and J is TRBJ2-2; 7 positions match TRBD1. Germline V CDR1 and CDR2: LNHDA, SQIVND (reference sequence). The junction had 6 bases not matched to a gene; V was cut back by 11 bases and J by 0 bases. CDR3 length: 14 amino acids. DNA for the CDR3: TGTGCCGGCCGGGACAGAGCGAACACCGGGGAGCTGTTTTTT. Translating it yields CAGRDRANTGELFF.

The rearrangement joins TRBV6-4 to TRBJ1-3; D possibly corresponds to TRBD1 (6 bases). The V and J ends lost 5 bases and 2 bases respectively, with 13 bases between them. CDR3 size: 15 residues. The germline CDR1 and CDR2 sequences are MRHNA and SNTAGT. The CDR3 coding sequence is TGTGCCAGCAGTCCCACCACAGGGCCTGGAAACACCATATATTTT. This translates into CASSPTTGPGNTIYF.

CDR3 protein: CASSGEVTRETQYF. CDR3 sequence (DNA): TGTGCCAGCAGCGGAGAAGTGACCCGGGAGACCCAGTACTTC. The chain links TRBV13 to TRBJ2-5; D not certain. Between the trimmed V and J ends, which lost 5 bases and 5 bases, there was a span of 15 bases. There are 14 residues in the CDR3. CDR1 and CDR2 (germline): PRHDT, FYEKMQ (reference sequence).

The chain uses TRBV4-3 and TRBJ2-5, with 8 bases aligning to TRBD2. The CDR3 covers 16 residues. V trimming: 0 bases; J trimming: 7 bases; junction bases outside the gene matches: 10. Germline V gene lookup returns CDR1 LGHNA and CDR2 YSLEER. The CDR3 spells CASSQDSGGGPGTQYF. The CDR3 DNA reads TGCGCCAGCAGCCAAGATTCGGGGGGGGGCCCAGGGACCCAGTACTTC.

CDR3 sequence: CASSLTGVSDTQYF. CDR3 nucleotides: TGCGCCAGCAGCTTAACAGGGGTCTCAGATACGCAGTATTTT. The chain joins TRBV5-1 to TRBJ2-3; 7 positions agree with TRBD1. The CDR3 runs 14 residues. CDR1 is SGHRS, CDR2 YFSETQ, per germline. The J segment lost 4 bases and the V segment lost 2 bases, leaving 4 bases of the junction unmatched.

The V and J genes are TRBV13 and TRBJ2-7; 15 bases fit TRBD2. This CDR3 is 17 amino acids long. Germline V CDR1 and CDR2: PRHDT, FYEKMQ (reference sequence). V lost 5 bases to trimming and J lost 0 bases; unmatched junction nucleotides: 5. CDR3 nucleotide sequence: TGTGCCAGCAGCCTCGGGACTAGCGGGGGGAGCTCCTACGAGCAGTACTTC. It yields the protein CASSLGTSGGSSYEQYF.

The genes are TRBV18 and TRBJ1-1; D ambiguous. V gave up 6 bases and J gave up 4 bases, with 3 bases separating them. Per germline, CDR1 KGHSH and CDR2 LQKENI. The CDR3 totals 10 residues. In DNA, the CDR3 is TGTGCCAGCTCCGGCACTGAAGCTTTCTTT. Amino acid sequence: CASSGTEAFF.

This chain connects TRBV5-1 to TRBJ2-3, with D tentatively TRBD2 (6 bases). Germline CDR1 SGHRS, CDR2 YFSETQ. The CDR3 is made up of 13 amino acids. V was shortened by 5 bases and J by 0 bases, with 7 bases between the two germline ends. In DNA form, the CDR3 reads TGCGCCAGCAGGCGGGATAGCACAGATACGCAGTATTTT. It is translated as CASRRDSTDTQYF.

The chain has TRBV7-9 and TRBJ1-6, with 9 bases fitting TRBD1. Germline lookup yields CDR1 SEHNR and CDR2 FQNEAQ (reference sequence). V dropped 1 base and J dropped 9; count of bases not matched to a gene: 4. The CDR3 has 15 residues. The CDR3 DNA sequence: TGTGCCAGCAGCTTAGTCGGGACAGGGAGTTCACCCCTCCACTTT. It yields the protein CASSLVGTGSSPLHF.

The DNA of the CDR3 is TGCGCCAGCAGCTTGGGAGGTGGGAACACTGAAGCTTTCTTT. Translating gives CASSLGGGNTEAFF. V usage is TRBV5-1 and J usage is TRBJ1-1, with unresolved D. CDR1 and CDR2 (germline): SGHRS, YFSETQ. The V and J ends lost 0 bases and 1 base respectively, with 7 bases between them. The CDR3 covers 14 residues. The full variable domain, with the rest looked up from reference TRBV5-1 and TRBJ1-1, is KAGVTQTPRYLIKTRGQQVTLSCSPISGHRSVSWYQQTPGQGLQFLFEYFSETQRNKGNFPGRFSGRQFSNSRSEMNVSTLELGDSALYLCASSLGGGNTEAFFGQGTRLTVV.

The V and J genes are TRBV29-1 and TRBJ2-7; 10 bases fit TRBD2. The germline V gene has CDR1 SQVTM and CDR2 ANQGSEA. J was trimmed by 2 bases and V by 7 bases; bases with no gene match: 5. The CDR3 consists of 13 residues. In nucleotides, the CDR3 is TGCAGCGGTGGTGGGACTAGCGCCTACGAGCAGTACTTC. Its protein is CSGGGTSAYEQYF.

The J gene is TRBJ1-5, the V gene TRBV6-5; D gene ambiguous. Deletions cut 0 bases from V and 9 bases from J, with 9 bases between. CDR1 is MNHEY, CDR2 SVGAGI, per germline. The CDR3 has 13 residues. The CDR3 DNA is TGTGCCAGCAGTTACTCATCTTTTCTGCCCCAGCATTTT. Its protein is CASSYSSFLPQHF.

This clone has just one count. The chain recombines TRBV15 with TRBJ2-1; weak D call: TRBD1 (5 bases). The V end lost 8 bases, the J end lost 4 bases, and 6 bases lay between the germline ends. The germline V gene encodes CDR1 LNHNV and CDR2 YYDKDF (reference sequence). The CDR3 has 11 residues. The CDR3 here is CATQGYNEQFF. In DNA, the CDR3 is TGTGCCACCCAGGGATACAATGAGCAGTTCTTC. The full variable domain, rest sourced from reference TRBV15 and TRBJ2-1, is DAMVIQNPRYQVTQFGKPVTLSCSQTLNHNVMYWYQQKSSQAPKLLFHYYDKDFNNEADTPDNFQSRRPNTSFCFLDIRSPGLGDTAMYLCATQGYNEQFFGPGTRLTVL.

The chain combines TRBV9 with TRBJ1-1, with 7 bases matching TRBD1. Per germline, CDR1 SGDLS and CDR2 YYNGEE. V lost 0 bases and J lost 1; bases outside the gene matches: 6. This CDR3 is built from 16 residues. The chain's CDR3 is CASSVVTGLQNTEAFF. As DNA, the CDR3 is TGTGCCAGCAGCGTAGTGACAGGGCTACAGAACACTGAAGCTTTCTTT.

V and J are TRBV4-2 and TRBJ2-1; 10 bases map to TRBD2. Germline V gives CDR1 LGHNA, CDR2 YNFKEQ. This CDR3 region has 15 residues. The V gene end was trimmed by 8 bases and the J gene end by 8 bases; junction bases not matched to a gene: 12. The CDR3 bases are TGTGCCAGCGGGGTAAGAGCGGGGGGGCCTTATGAGCAGTTCTTC. Encoded protein: CASGVRAGGPYEQFF.

The chain has TRBV30 and TRBJ1-6; tentatively, D is TRBD1 (5 bases). Germline V gene sequence: CDR1 GTSNPN, CDR2 SVGIG (reference sequence). The CDR3 sequence is 14 residues long. V lost 3 bases, J lost 1 base, and 7 bases lay in between. CDR3 residues: CAWSGGSYNSPLHF. The CDR3 DNA is TGTGCCTGGAGCGGGGGGTCCTATAATTCACCCCTCCACTTT.

This rearrangement joins TRBV28 to TRBJ2-1; TRBD1 aligns across 8 bases. Germline V lookup: CDR1 MDHEN, CDR2 SYDVKM. J was trimmed by 7 bases and V by 6 bases; bases with no gene match: 2. The length of the CDR3 is 12 residues. The CDR3 bases are TGTGCCAGCAGCCGGACAGGGAATGAGCAGTTCTTC. Amino acids: CASSRTGNEQFF.

V gene TRBV21-1 combines with J gene TRBJ1-6; the table calls TRBD1, which could not be checked here. TRBV21-1 corresponds to a pseudogene. The CDR3 has 15 residues. The CDR3 sequence: CASSKYRNNNSPLHF. CDR3 coding DNA: TGTGCCAGCAGCAAATACAGAAATAATAATTCACCCCTCCACTTT.

V and J are TRBV6-5 and TRBJ2-7, with 10 bases identical to TRBD2. Germline values: CDR1 MNHEY, CDR2 SVGAGI. The CDR3 loop spans 14 amino acids. J was trimmed by 6 bases and V by 1 base; bases with no gene match: 3. The CDR3 DNA reads as TGTGCCAGCAGTTACTTCGGGACTAGCGCCGAGCAGTACTTC. Its translation is CASSYFGTSAEQYF.

V gene TRBV5-6 combines with J gene TRBJ1-5; D is undetermined. The CDR3 has 12 residues. V was shortened by 4 bases and J by 6 bases, with 8 bases between the two germline ends. Germline values: CDR1 SGHDT, CDR2 YYEEEE. For the CDR3, the DNA is TGTGCCAGCAGCCGAGGCTCTCAGCCCCAGCATTTT. This gives the protein CASSRGSQPQHF.

This chain joins TRBV2 and TRBJ1-5; 8 bases match TRBD1. The germline V gene has CDR1 SNHLY and CDR2 FYNNEI. V shed 6 bases and J 3 bases; nucleotides not matched to a gene: 1. The CDR3 sequence is 13 residues long. CDR3 protein: CASRGQANQPQHF. CDR3 nucleotides: TGTGCCAGCAGGGGACAGGCCAATCAGCCCCAGCATTTT.

The genes are TRBV7-8 and TRBJ2-7; D perhaps matches TRBD1 (5 bases). Between the trimmed V and J ends, which lost 6 bases and 6 bases, there was a span of 15 bases. The CDR3 extends over 13 amino acids. CDR1 is SGHVS and CDR2 is FQNEAQ in the germline V gene. The DNA of the CDR3 is TGTGCCAGCAGACTAACAGGTGTAGGCGAGCAGTACTTC. It specifies CASRLTGVGEQYF.

The genes are TRBV7-9 and TRBJ2-6, with D perhaps matching TRBD1 (5 bases). Germline CDR1 SEHNR, CDR2 FQNEAQ (reference sequence). V was shortened by 2 bases and J by 3 bases, with 20 bases between the two germline ends. The CDR3 consists of 19 residues. The CDR3 sequence: CASSLPGSLAVSGANVLTF. In nucleotides, the CDR3 is TGTGCCAGCAGCTTACCAGGGTCCCTGGCTGTGAGTGGGGCCAACGTCCTGACTTTC.